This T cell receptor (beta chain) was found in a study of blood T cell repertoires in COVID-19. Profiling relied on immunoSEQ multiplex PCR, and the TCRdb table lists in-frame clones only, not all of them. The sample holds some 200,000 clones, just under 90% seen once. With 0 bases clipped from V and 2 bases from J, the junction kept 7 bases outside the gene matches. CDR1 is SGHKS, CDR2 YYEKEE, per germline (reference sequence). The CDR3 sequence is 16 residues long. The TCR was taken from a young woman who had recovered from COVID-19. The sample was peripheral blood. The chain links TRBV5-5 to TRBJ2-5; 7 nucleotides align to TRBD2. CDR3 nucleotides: TGTGCCAGCAGCTTGGGGCTGACGGGAGGACAAGAGACCCAGTACTTC. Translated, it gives CASSLGLTGGQETQYF.